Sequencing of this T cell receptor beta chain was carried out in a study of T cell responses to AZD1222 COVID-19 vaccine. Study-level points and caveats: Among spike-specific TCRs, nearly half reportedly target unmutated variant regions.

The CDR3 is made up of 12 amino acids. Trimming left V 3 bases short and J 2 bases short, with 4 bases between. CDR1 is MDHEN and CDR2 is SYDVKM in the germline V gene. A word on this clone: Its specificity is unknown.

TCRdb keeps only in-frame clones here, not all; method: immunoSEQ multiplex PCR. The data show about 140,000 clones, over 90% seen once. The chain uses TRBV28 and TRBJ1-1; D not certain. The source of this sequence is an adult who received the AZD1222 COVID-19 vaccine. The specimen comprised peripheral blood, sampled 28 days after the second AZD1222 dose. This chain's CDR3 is CASSFSNTEAFF. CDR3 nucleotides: TGTGCCAGCAGTTTTTCAAACACTGAAGCTTTCTTT.